This paragraph covers one TCR beta chain sequence. Its specificity is unknown. Germline V gene lookup returns CDR1 SNHLY and CDR2 FYNNEI. CDR3 length: 11 amino acids. The ends lost 10 bases at V and 7 bases at J; junction bases unmatched: 6. This sample was taken from a study of cytomegalovirus exposure and HLA in healthy donors. General observations from the study: A subsequent analysis found that TCR clusters from the first cohort also tended to co-occur in the approximately 130 validation repertoires, with roughly 95% of cluster scores above 0.

TCRdb's copy holds only in-frame clones and misses some; the assay was immunoSEQ multiplex PCR. The sample records roughly 130,000 clones, just under 90% being singletons. The chain carries TRBV2 and TRBJ2-7, with 8 bases lining up with TRBD2. The specimen sequenced was PBMCs. The TCR sequence derives from a man younger than 40 in good health and CMV-seronegative. This CDR3 is CATEREQEQYF. The DNA of the CDR3 is TGTGCCACCGAGCGGGAGCAAGAGCAGTACTTC. Variable domain in full (rest from reference TRBV2 and TRBJ2-7): EPEVTQTPSHQVTQMGQEVILRCVPISNHLYFYWYRQILGQKVEFLVSFYNNEISEKSEIFDDQFSVERPDGSNFTLKIRSTKLEDSAMYFCATEREQEQYFGPGTRLTVT.